The T cell receptor beta chain under discussion was sequenced for a study of cytomegalovirus exposure and HLA in healthy donors. Nominally healthy donors were sampled, though unrecorded immune exposures were likely. Trimming removed 5 bases at V and 0 bases at J, with 13 bases between. Germline CDR1 is LGHNA and CDR2 is YSLEER. The CDR3 runs to 15 residues. Primers for the PCR totalled 60 Vbeta and 13 Jbeta. The data were produced by immunoSEQ multiplex PCR, yet TCRdb's version contains in-frame clones alone and is incomplete. The repertoire holds around 63,000 clones, with roughly three quarters as singletons. Overall study findings and caveats: Later on, an analysis found that several of the most significant clusters appeared to be linked to common viral pathogens, which included parvovirus B19. TCR beta sequences numbering over 15,000 were associated with HLA alleles at 0.05 false discovery rate in a later analysis. Within an earlier analysis, most TCR beta V segments proved productive either about 90% or about 30% of the time.

A single count supports this clone. No antigen is known for it. Sequencing input: PBMCs. The chain joins TRBV4-3 to TRBJ1-1; D gene uncertain. This TCR was recovered from a young woman in good health and CMV-seronegative. The CDR3 DNA is TGCGCCAGCAGCAGAAGCGGGTTACTGAACACTGAAGCTTTCTTT. This codes for CASSRSGLLNTEAFF.